These 16 T cell receptor beta chains share one sample of origin, sequenced in a study of blood T cell repertoires in COVID-19. Clones were read by immunoSEQ multiplex PCR, and TCRdb kept only the in-frame ones, dropping some. The table includes about 150,000 clones, around 82% detected once. The sequencing input was peripheral blood. These receptors all come from a human donor in a cohort sampled during active COVID-19.

The chain combines TRBV21-1 with TRBJ1-1; the table names TRBD1, a call not compared with the DNA. TRBV21-1 is designated a pseudogene. The CDR3 has 12 residues. CDR3 nucleotide sequence: TGTGCCAGCAGTTTCGACAGGAGTTATGCTTTCTTT. Residues: CASSFDRSYAFF.

The chain links TRBV9 to TRBJ2-2; TRBD1 matches 7 bases. CDR1 SGDLS and CDR2 YYNGEE come from the germline V gene. V lost 4 bases, J lost 7 bases, and 16 bases stayed unmatched. The CDR3 consists of 17 residues. The CDR3 DNA follows: TGTGCCAGCAGCACACCACAGGGGTCCGTCGAGTTCGGGGAGCTGTTTTTT. Protein sequence: CASSTPQGSVEFGELFF.

This chain links TRBV7-9 with TRBJ2-3; D is perhaps TRBD1 (5 bases). The CDR3 is 15 residues long. Germline V gene data show CDR1 as SEHNR and CDR2 as FQNEAQ (reference sequence). The germline V and J ends were trimmed by 3 bases and 0 bases, with 10 bases remaining between them. The CDR3 bases are TGTGCCAGCAGCTTGACAGTCTCTAGCACAGATACGCAGTATTTT. Translating gives CASSLTVSSTDTQYF.

This clone showed up just once. The chain uses TRBV6-2 or TRBV6-3 and TRBJ2-1, with 10 bases matching TRBD2. The CDR3 has 16 amino acids. The V segment lost 4 bases and the J segment 7 bases; nucleotides outside the gene matches: 10. Per germline, CDR1 MNHEY and CDR2 SVGEGT. CDR3 loop: CASSWRASGSSNEQFF. Written as DNA, the CDR3 is TGTGCCAGCAGTTGGAGGGCTAGCGGGAGTAGTAATGAGCAGTTCTTC.

This clone was observed a few times. The gene calls are TRBV6-6 and TRBJ1-1, with a tentative D call TRBD1 (5 bases). The V end was cut by 6 bases, the J end by 5 bases, with 16 bases between. The germline V gene has CDR1 MNHNY and CDR2 SVGAGI (reference sequence). The CDR3 totals 14 residues. This chain's CDR3 is CASRPPGDGTEAFF. For the CDR3, the DNA is TGTGCCAGCAGACCTCCGGGGGACGGGACTGAAGCTTTCTTT.

In nucleotides, the CDR3 is TGTGCCAGCAGCCAAGAAGAAAAATTACAGTCCTCTAGCAATCAGCCCCAGCATTTT. Amino acids: CASSQEEKLQSSSNQPQHF. The chain joins TRBV5-6 to TRBJ1-5, with unresolved D. V dropped 4 bases and J dropped 0 bases, with 23 bases sitting between them. The germline CDR1 and CDR2 sequences are SGHDT and YYEEEE. The CDR3 totals 19 residues. Filled out from reference TRBV5-6 and TRBJ1-5, the complete variable domain reads DAGVTQSPTHLIKTRGQQVTLRCSPKSGHDTVSWYQQALGQGPQFIFQYYEEEERQRGNFPDRFSGHQFPNYSSELNVNALLLGDSALYLCASSQEEKLQSSSNQPQHFGDGTRLSIL.

V is TRBV4-1 and J is TRBJ2-2; unclear D gene. The CDR3 runs 15 residues. Germline CDR1 MGHRA, CDR2 YSYEKL. V shed 5 bases and J shed 5 bases, with 15 bases lying between them. DNA for the CDR3: TGCGCCAGCAGCAGACTCTTTCCTATTACCGGGGAGCTGTTTTTT. Its translation is CASSRLFPITGELFF.

DNA of the CDR3: TGTGCCAGCAGCTTAGGACTAGCGGGAGGGATAGATACGCAGTATTTT. It encodes CASSLGLAGGIDTQYF. The chain couples TRBV7-2 to TRBJ2-3; 14 nucleotides line up with TRBD2. Germline trimming cut 1 base from V and 5 bases from J; bases unmatched to any gene: 2. The CDR3 sequence is 16 residues long. Germline V gives CDR1 SGHTA, CDR2 FQGNSA. The full variable domain, in which reference TRBV7-2 and TRBJ2-3 provide the parts outside the CDR3, is GAGVSQSPSNKVTEKGKDVELRCDPISGHTALYWYRQSLGQGLEFLIYFQGNSAPDKSGLPSDRFSAERTGGSVSTLTIQRTQQEDSAVYLCASSLGLAGGIDTQYFGPGTRLTVL.

This chain connects TRBV7-8 to TRBJ1-2; D gene unclear. CDR1 and CDR2 from the germline V gene are SGHVS and FQNEAQ. V was shortened by 3 bases and J by 8 bases, with 16 bases between the two germline ends. The CDR3 contains 14 residues. The CDR3 loop reads CASSFYEGKRGYTF. The CDR3 bases are TGTGCCAGCAGCTTCTACGAGGGAAAAAGGGGCTACACCTTC.

V usage is TRBV20-1 and J usage is TRBJ2-5, with a weak D call TRBD1 (5 bases). The V end was cut by 8 bases, the J end by 4 bases, with 11 bases between. Germline loops: CDR1 DFQATT, CDR2 SNEGSKA (reference sequence). The CDR3 has 11 amino acids. The CDR3 DNA follows: TGCAGTCTCAGGGCCGGAGAGACCCAGTACTTC. Amino acids: CSLRAGETQYF.

This clone is a singleton in its sample. This chain links TRBV7-2 with TRBJ2-3, with 7 nucleotides matching TRBD2. CDR1 is SGHTA and CDR2 is FQGNSA in the germline V gene. The CDR3 is 14 amino acids. Trimming at V came to 5 bases and at J to 8 bases, leaving 10 bases not matched to a gene. CDR3 bases: TGTGCCAGCAGCGAAATAGCGGGTTCCCCTACGCAGTATTTT. It is translated as CASSEIAGSPTQYF.

The rearrangement joins TRBV5-1 to TRBJ2-1; D is unresolved. V was pared by 0 bases and J by 0 bases, with 10 bases between. The length of the CDR3 is 16 residues. CDR1 is SGHRS and CDR2 is YFSETQ in the germline V gene. The CDR3 spells CASSLATKSSYNEQFF. The CDR3 bases are TGCGCCAGCAGCTTGGCCACTAAGAGCTCCTACAATGAGCAGTTCTTC.

This clone was recorded a few times. This rearrangement joins TRBV7-9 to TRBJ1-1; D not resolved. Trimming removed 1 base at V and 7 bases at J, with 7 bases between. Looked up from germline, CDR1 is SEHNR and CDR2 is FQNEAQ (reference sequence). There are 12 residues in the CDR3. In DNA form, the CDR3 reads TGTGCCAGCAGCTTAGATGTCGGTGAAGCTTTCTTT. Translating it yields CASSLDVGEAFF.

This clone appeared once. This chain links TRBV5-6 with TRBJ1-2; weak D call: TRBD1 (5 bases). Trimming took off 5 bases at V and 4 bases at J, with 12 bases between the two ends. Germline-derived CDR1 and CDR2 are SGHDT and YYEEEE. This CDR3 has 13 amino acids. The DNA of the CDR3 is TGTGCCAGCAGTCTGGGGGGGTTCTATGGCTACACCTTC. Protein product: CASSLGGFYGYTF.

The genes are TRBV3-1 (or the pseudogene TRBV3-2) and TRBJ2-3, with 9 bases that match TRBD2. Trimming removed 4 bases from V and 4 bases from J; junction bases left unmatched: 6. This CDR3 comprises 15 residues. CDR1 and CDR2 (germline): LGHDT, YNNKEL (reference sequence). The CDR3 here is CASSPRGGGADTQYF. In DNA, the CDR3 is TGTGCCAGCAGCCCGCGGGGGGGCGGCGCAGATACGCAGTATTTT.

The chain joins TRBV5-6 to TRBJ2-7; 7 bases agree with TRBD1. CDR1 and CDR2 (germline): SGHDT, YYEEEE. The CDR3 is 14 residues long. After removal of 4 bases from V and 2 bases from J, the junction contained 6 bases not matched to a gene. Here the CDR3 DNA reads TGTGCCAGCAGCATGACAGGGAACCCCTACGAGCAGTACTTC. Amino acids: CASSMTGNPYEQYF.